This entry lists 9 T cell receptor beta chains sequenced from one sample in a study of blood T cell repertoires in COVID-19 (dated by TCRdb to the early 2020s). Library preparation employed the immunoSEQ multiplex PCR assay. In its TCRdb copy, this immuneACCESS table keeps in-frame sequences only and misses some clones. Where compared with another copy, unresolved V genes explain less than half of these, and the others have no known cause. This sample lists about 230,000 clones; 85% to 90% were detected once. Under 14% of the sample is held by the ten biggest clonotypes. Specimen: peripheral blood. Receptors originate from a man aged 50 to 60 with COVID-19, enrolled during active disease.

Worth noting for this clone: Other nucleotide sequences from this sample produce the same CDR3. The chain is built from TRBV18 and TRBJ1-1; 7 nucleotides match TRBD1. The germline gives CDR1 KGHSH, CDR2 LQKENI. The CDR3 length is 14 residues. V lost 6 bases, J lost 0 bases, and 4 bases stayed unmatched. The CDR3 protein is CASSPGQLNTEAFF. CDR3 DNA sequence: TGTGCCAGCTCCCCGGGACAGCTGAACACTGAAGCTTTCTTT.

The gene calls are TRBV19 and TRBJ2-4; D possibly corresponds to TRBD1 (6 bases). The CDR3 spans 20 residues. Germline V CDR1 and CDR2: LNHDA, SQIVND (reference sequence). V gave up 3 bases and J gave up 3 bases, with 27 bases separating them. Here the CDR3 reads CASSIGLARGMEQGKNIQYF. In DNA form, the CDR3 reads TGTGCCAGTAGTATTGGACTCGCGAGGGGAATGGAACAGGGCAAAAACATTCAGTACTTC. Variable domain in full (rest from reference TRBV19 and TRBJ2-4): DGGITQSPKYLFRKEGQNVTLSCEQNLNHDAMYWYRQDPGQGLRLIYYSQIVNDFQKGDIAEGYSVSREKKESFPLTVTSAQKNPTAFYLCASSIGLARGMEQGKNIQYFGAGTRLSVL.

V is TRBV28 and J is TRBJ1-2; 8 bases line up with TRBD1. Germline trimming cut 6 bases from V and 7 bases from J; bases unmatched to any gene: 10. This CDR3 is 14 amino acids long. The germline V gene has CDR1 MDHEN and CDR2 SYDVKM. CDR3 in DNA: TGTGCCAGCAGCATCCCGGGACAGGCCCTTGGCTACACCTTC. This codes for CASSIPGQALGYTF.

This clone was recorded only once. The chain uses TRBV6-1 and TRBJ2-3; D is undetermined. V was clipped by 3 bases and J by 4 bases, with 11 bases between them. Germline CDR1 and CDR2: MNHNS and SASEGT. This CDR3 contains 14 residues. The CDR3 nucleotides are TGTGCCAGCAGTGATGCGTACTTCGCAGATACGCAGTATTTT. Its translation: CASSDAYFADTQYF.

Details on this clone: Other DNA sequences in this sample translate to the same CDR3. The CDR3 reads CASSTGTTNEKLFF. CDR3 bases: TGTGCCAGTAGTACAGGGACAACTAATGAAAAACTGTTTTTT. The chain links TRBV19 to TRBJ1-4; maybe TRBD1 (5 bases). CDR1 is LNHDA and CDR2 is SQIVND in the germline V gene (reference sequence). V was clipped by 4 bases and J by 0 bases, with 6 bases between them. There are 14 residues in the CDR3.

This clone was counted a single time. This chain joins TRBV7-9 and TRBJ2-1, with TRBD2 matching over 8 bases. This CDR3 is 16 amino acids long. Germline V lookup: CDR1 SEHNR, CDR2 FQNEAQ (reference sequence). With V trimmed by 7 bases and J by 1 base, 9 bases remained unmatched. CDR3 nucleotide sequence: TGTGCCAGCACCCGGGCGGGGGGCAGGTCCTACAATGAGCAGTTCTTC. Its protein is CASTRAGGRSYNEQFF.

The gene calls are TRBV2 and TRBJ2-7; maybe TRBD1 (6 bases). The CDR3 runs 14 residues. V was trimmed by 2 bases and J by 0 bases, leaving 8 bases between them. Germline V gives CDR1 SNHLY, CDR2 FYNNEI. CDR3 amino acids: CASSEPGVSYEQYF. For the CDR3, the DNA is TGTGCCAGCAGTGAACCAGGGGTCTCCTACGAGCAGTACTTC.

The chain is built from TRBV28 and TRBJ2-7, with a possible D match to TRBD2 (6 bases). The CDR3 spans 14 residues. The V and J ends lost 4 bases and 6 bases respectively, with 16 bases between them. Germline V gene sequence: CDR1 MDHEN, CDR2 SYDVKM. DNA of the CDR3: TGTGCCAGCAGTTCACGGGACTGGGACTTCGAGCAGTACTTC. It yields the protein CASSSRDWDFEQYF.

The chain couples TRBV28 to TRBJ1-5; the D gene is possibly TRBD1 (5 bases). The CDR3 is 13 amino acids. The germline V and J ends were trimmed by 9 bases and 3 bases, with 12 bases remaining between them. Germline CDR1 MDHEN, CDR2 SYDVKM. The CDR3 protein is CASTGQVNQPQHF. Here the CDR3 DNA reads TGTGCCAGTACCGGACAAGTCAATCAGCCCCAGCATTTT.